This entry describes one T cell receptor beta chain. Antigen: not known. TCRdb keeps only in-frame clones here, not all; method: immunoSEQ multiplex PCR. The sample yields tens of thousands of clones, over 80% seen once. The data were obtained in a study of PD-L1 blockade in urothelial cancer. Looking at the study overall: Earlier, patients had received 0 to 3 chemotherapy regimens. Treatment start was followed by blood analysis at 3 weeks (second dose) and again at 6 weeks. General study results and limits: Patients with durable benefit had greater blood expansion of tumor-associated TCR clones 3 weeks into treatment.

Specified time point: pretreatment peripheral blood. Pretreatment sampling and on-treatment sampling together yielded between 1 and 8 samples for each patient. The specimen comprised PBMCs, sampled around atezolizumab (anti-PD-L1) treatment. The TCR originated in a man in his sixties with urothelial cancer.

Here the CDR3 DNA reads TGTGCCAGCAGCTTGGCCAATAGAGGCACTGAAGCTTTCTTT. Encoded protein: CASSLANRGTEAFF. V and J are TRBV5-6 and TRBJ1-1, with D uncertain. This CDR3 is built from 14 residues. V lost 0 bases and J lost 4, with 10 bases in between. Germline CDR1 reads SGHDT; CDR2 reads YYEEEE.